This entry lists 19 T cell receptor beta chains sequenced from one sample in a study of T cell changes during pregnancy in multiple sclerosis. The data were produced by immunoSEQ multiplex PCR, yet TCRdb's version contains in-frame clones alone and is incomplete. The sample shows fewer than 12,000 clones, more than 85% of them seen only once. The sample in question was CD8+ T cells from peripheral blood mononuclear cells, obtained in the first trimester of pregnancy. These receptor sequences come from a female donor in good health, enrolled as a control in a pregnancy study.

This sequence joins TRBV9 and TRBJ2-1; a weak D match, TRBD1 (5 bases). Germline V lookup: CDR1 SGDLS, CDR2 YYNGEE. The CDR3 is 14 amino acids. Trimming stripped 3 bases from V and 5 bases from J, with 12 bases between. This CDR3 is CASSAGGADNEQFF. For the CDR3, the DNA is TGTGCCAGCAGCGCCGGTGGGGCCGACAATGAGCAGTTCTTC.

The gene calls are TRBV15 and TRBJ1-4; 10 bases align to TRBD1. With V trimmed by 5 bases and J by 7 bases, 7 bases remained unmatched. Germline V CDR1 and CDR2: LNHNV, YYDKDF (reference sequence). This CDR3 contains 15 residues. CDR3 in DNA: TGTGCCACCAGCGGACAGGGGGATGGGGGTGAAAAACTGTTTTTT. Its translation: CATSGQGDGGEKLFF.

The V gene is TRBV7-9, the J gene TRBJ2-5; 12 nucleotides align to TRBD2. This CDR3 is built from 18 residues. Unmatched junction bases numbered 11, after V lost 1 base and J lost 5 bases. In germline, CDR1 is SEHNR, CDR2 FQNEAQ (reference sequence). The CDR3 nucleotides are TGTGCCAGCAGCTTAGTCCCGACTAGCGGGGGAAGCGGCGAGACCCAGTACTTC. This encodes CASSLVPTSGGSGETQYF.

This clone has only one observation. The chain joins TRBV19 to TRBJ1-5; no definite D call. Germline values: CDR1 LNHDA, CDR2 SQIVND (reference sequence). The V end lost 3 bases, the J end lost 5 bases, and 8 bases lay between the germline ends. This CDR3 region has 13 residues. The CDR3 spells CASSIFSDQPQHF. CDR3 nucleotide sequence: TGTGCCAGTAGTATCTTCTCGGATCAGCCCCAGCATTTT.

The rearrangement uses TRBV5-5 and TRBJ2-7; 11 bases align to TRBD1. CDR1 and CDR2 (germline): SGHKS, YYEKEE (reference sequence). Trimming cost V 2 bases and J 4 bases; bases outside gene matches: 5. The CDR3 covers 15 residues. Here the CDR3 reads CASSFSDRGLYEQYF. The CDR3 region has the DNA TGTGCCAGCAGCTTTTCGGACAGGGGGCTGTACGAGCAGTACTTC.

The chain couples TRBV4-2 to TRBJ2-5; 8 bases match TRBD2. Per the germline V gene, CDR1 is LGHNA and CDR2 is YNFKEQ. The CDR3 totals 16 residues. V dropped 5 bases and J dropped 7; count of bases not matched to a gene: 15. The CDR3 loop is CASSETGLGGPGTQYF. CDR3 bases: TGTGCCAGCAGCGAAACGGGACTAGGAGGTCCCGGGACCCAGTACTTC.

CDR3 amino acids: CSVDSGYSPVNTEAFF. The CDR3 region has the DNA TGCAGCGTTGACTCGGGGTATTCCCCCGTGAACACTGAAGCTTTCTTT. V usage is TRBV29-1 and J usage is TRBJ1-1; no definite D call. Trimming left V 3 bases short and J 0 bases short, with 17 bases between. The CDR3 runs 16 residues. Germline V gives CDR1 SQVTM, CDR2 ANQGSEA.

This clone appeared once. V and J are TRBV6-1 and TRBJ1-1; TRBD1 matches at 8 bases. The CDR3 consists of 13 residues. The V and J ends lost 4 bases and 6 bases, in that order; junction bases with no gene match: 4. Germline CDR1 and CDR2: MNHNS and SASEGT. As DNA, the CDR3 is TGTGCCAGCAGTGTTGACAGGGGCGCTGAAGCTTTCTTT. Translating gives CASSVDRGAEAFF.

The chain uses TRBV11-2 and TRBJ1-1; D unclear. CDR1 is SGHAT, CDR2 FQNNGV, per germline. CDR3 length: 13 amino acids. Between the trimmed V and J ends, which lost 2 bases and 7 bases, there was a span of 11 bases. CDR3 in DNA: TGTGCCAGCAGCTTATACAGTGGCATTGAAGCTTTCTTT. This gives the protein CASSLYSGIEAFF.

This sequence joins TRBV29-1 and TRBJ1-2, with D perhaps TRBD1 (6 bases). The CDR3 totals 11 residues. Germline CDR1 and CDR2: SQVTM and ANQGSEA. V lost 7 bases and J 2 bases, leaving 8 bases between the germline ends. The CDR3 reads CSGRGNYGYTF. The CDR3 bases are TGCAGCGGTAGGGGGAACTATGGCTACACCTTC.

This rearrangement joins TRBV19 to TRBJ1-1; D is uncertain. V lost 5 bases and J 2 bases, leaving 6 bases between the germline ends. Germline CDR1 LNHDA, CDR2 SQIVND (reference sequence). The length of the CDR3 is 12 residues. The CDR3 DNA is TGTGCCAGTAGTTTCTTAAACACTGAAGCTTTCTTT. It yields the protein CASSFLNTEAFF.

In regard to this clone: At one end, the junction sequence differs from germline, possibly due to a read error. The chain joins TRBV11-2 to TRBJ2-7; TRBD1 matches 9 bases. Per the germline V gene, CDR1 is SGHAT and CDR2 is FQNNGV. The CDR3 runs to 16 residues. CDR3 nucleotide sequence: TGTGCCAGCACCTTAGGGACAGGGATTTTAGGCCACGAGCAGTACTTC. Translating it yields CASTLGTGILGHEQYF.

V gene TRBV6-5 combines with J gene TRBJ2-5; tentative D call: TRBD2 (5 bases). The DNA end lines up better with TRBJ2-7; the J call may be wrong. CDR3 length: 15 residues. Looked up from germline, CDR1 is MNHEY and CDR2 is SVGAGI. The CDR3 reads CASSYSRDYPSEQYF. CDR3 DNA sequence: TGTGCCAGCAGTTACTCTCGCGACTATCCCTCCGAGCAGTACTTC.

This clone was found once. V and J are TRBV29-1 and TRBJ1-2; D is possibly TRBD1 (6 bases). The CDR3 runs to 15 residues. Germline-derived CDR1 and CDR2 are SQVTM and ANQGSEA. The V end was cut by 6 bases, the J end by 5 bases, with 22 bases between. This CDR3 reads CSVTLITGQGYGYTF. CDR3 coding DNA: TGCAGCGTGACTTTAATTACGGGACAAGGGTATGGCTACACCTTC. Full variable domain (missing parts from reference TRBV29-1 and TRBJ1-2): SAVISQKPSRDICQRGTSLTIQCQVDSQVTMMFWYRQQPGQSLTLIATANQGSEATYESGFVIDKFPISRPNLTFSTLTVSNMSPEDSSIYLCSVTLITGQGYGYTFGSGTRLTVV.

The chain joins TRBV4-3 to TRBJ1-2, with D possibly being TRBD1 (6 bases). Germline CDR1 reads LGHNA; CDR2 reads YSLEER. The CDR3 consists of 16 residues. Trimming took 2 bases from V and 6 from J, leaving 19 bases between them. The CDR3 DNA reads as TGCGCCAGCAGCCAAAACCCGGGGGGCGCAAACAATGGCTACACCTTC. Protein product: CASSQNPGGANNGYTF.

The rearrangement joins TRBV19 to TRBJ1-2; D may be TRBD1 (6 bases). CDR1 LNHDA and CDR2 SQIVND come from the germline V gene (reference sequence). V lost 6 bases to trimming and J lost 4 bases, with 18 bases between them. This CDR3 contains 15 residues. The CDR3 here is CASSGDRPNRYGYTF. CDR3 bases: TGTGCCAGTAGCGGTGACAGGCCAAATCGCTATGGCTACACCTTC.

This clone appeared a single time. The gene calls are TRBV5-1 and TRBJ1-1; D ambiguous. Per germline, CDR1 SGHRS and CDR2 YFSETQ. V was pared by 1 base and J by 4 bases, with 8 bases between. The CDR3 consists of 13 residues. The CDR3 sequence: CASSLHSGTEAFF. Here the CDR3 DNA reads TGCGCCAGCAGCTTGCACAGCGGCACTGAAGCTTTCTTT.

This clone has a handful of counts. This chain joins TRBV7-2 and TRBJ1-1; 8 nucleotides line up with TRBD1. The CDR3 totals 16 residues. Germline-derived CDR1 and CDR2 are SGHTA and FQGNSA. The trim removed 4 bases at V and 1 base at J, leaving 8 bases unmatched. The CDR3 protein is CASSYPEGTGNTEAFF. CDR3 coding DNA: TGTGCCAGCAGCTATCCAGAGGGGACAGGGAACACTGAAGCTTTCTTT.

This chain joins TRBV2 and TRBJ2-4, with 10 nucleotides matching TRBD2. Per germline, CDR1 SNHLY and CDR2 FYNNEI. The trim removed 6 bases at V and 1 base at J, leaving 15 bases unmatched. This CDR3 has 19 residues. CDR3 coding DNA: TGTGCCAGCAGATATAGCGGGGGGTATAAGTTTGTGGCCAAAAACATTCAGTACTTC. Amino acid sequence: CASRYSGGYKFVAKNIQYF.